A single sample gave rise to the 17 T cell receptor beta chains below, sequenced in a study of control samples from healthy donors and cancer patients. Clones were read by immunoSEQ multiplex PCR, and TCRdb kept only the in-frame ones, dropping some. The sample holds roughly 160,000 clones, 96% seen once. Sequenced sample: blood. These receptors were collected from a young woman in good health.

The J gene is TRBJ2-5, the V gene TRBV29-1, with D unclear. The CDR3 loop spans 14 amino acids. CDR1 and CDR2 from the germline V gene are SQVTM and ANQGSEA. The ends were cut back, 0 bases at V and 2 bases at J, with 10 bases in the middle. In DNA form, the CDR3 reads TGCAGCGTTGAAGATTTGGCAGGACAAGAGACCCAGTACTTC. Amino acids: CSVEDLAGQETQYF.

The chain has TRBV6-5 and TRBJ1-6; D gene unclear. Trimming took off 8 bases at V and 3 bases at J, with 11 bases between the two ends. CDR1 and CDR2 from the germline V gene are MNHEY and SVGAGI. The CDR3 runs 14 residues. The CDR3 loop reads CASARVYYNSPLHF. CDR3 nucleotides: TGTGCCAGCGCCCGGGTATACTATAATTCACCCCTCCACTTT.

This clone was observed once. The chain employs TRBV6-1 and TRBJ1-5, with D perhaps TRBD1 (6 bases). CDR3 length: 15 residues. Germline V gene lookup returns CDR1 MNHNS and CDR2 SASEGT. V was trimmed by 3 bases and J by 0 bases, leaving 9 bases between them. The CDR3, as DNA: TGTGCCAGCAGTGACAGGGGCGATAGCAATCAGCCCCAGCATTTT. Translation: CASSDRGDSNQPQHF.

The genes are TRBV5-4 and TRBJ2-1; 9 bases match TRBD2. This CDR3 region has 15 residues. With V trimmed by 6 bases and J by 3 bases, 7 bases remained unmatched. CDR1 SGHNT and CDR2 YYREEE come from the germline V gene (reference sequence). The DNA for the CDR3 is TGTGCCAGCATCGGAGGTAGCGGGAGCTACAATGAGCAGTTCTTC. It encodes CASIGGSGSYNEQFF.

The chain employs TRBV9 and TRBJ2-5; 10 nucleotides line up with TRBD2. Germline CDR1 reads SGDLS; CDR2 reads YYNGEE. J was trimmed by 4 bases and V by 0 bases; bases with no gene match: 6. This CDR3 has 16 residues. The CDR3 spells CASSVDKRGGRETQYF. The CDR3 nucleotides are TGTGCCAGCAGCGTAGATAAGCGGGGGGGCCGAGAGACCCAGTACTTC.

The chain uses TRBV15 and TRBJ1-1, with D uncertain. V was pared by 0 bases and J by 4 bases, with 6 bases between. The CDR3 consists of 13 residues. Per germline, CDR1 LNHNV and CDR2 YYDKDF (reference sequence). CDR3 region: CATSRERPTEAFF. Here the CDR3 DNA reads TGTGCCACCAGCAGAGAGAGGCCCACTGAAGCTTTCTTT. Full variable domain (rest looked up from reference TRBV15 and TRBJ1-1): DAMVIQNPRYQVTQFGKPVTLSCSQTLNHNVMYWYQQKSSQAPKLLFHYYDKDFNNEADTPDNFQSRRPNTSFCFLDIRSPGLGDTAMYLCATSRERPTEAFFGQGTRLTVV.

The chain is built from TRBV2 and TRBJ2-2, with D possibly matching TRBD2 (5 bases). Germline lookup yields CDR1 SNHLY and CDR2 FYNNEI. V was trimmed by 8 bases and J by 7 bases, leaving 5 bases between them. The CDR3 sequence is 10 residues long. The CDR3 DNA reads TGTGCCAGCCGGGACGGGGAGCTGTTTTTT. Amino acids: CASRDGELFF. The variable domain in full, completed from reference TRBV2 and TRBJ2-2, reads EPEVTQTPSHQVTQMGQEVILRCVPISNHLYFYWYRQILGQKVEFLVSFYNNEISEKSEIFDDQFSVERPDGSNFTLKIRSTKLEDSAMYFCASRDGELFFGEGSRLTVL.

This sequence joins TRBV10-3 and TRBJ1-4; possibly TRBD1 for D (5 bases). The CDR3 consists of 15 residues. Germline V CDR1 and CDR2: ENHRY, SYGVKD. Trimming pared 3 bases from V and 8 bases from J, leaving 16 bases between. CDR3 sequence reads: CAISDFGGEAEKLFF. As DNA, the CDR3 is TGTGCCATCAGTGACTTTGGGGGAGAAGCGGAAAAACTGTTTTTT.

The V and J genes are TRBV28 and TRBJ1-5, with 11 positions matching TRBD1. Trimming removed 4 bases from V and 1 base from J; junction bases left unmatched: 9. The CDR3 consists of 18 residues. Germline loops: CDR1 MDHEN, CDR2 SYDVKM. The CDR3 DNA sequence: TGTGCCAGCAGTTCCGGGACAGGGGGTTCTATAAGCAATCAGCCCCAGCATTTT. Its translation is CASSSGTGGSISNQPQHF.

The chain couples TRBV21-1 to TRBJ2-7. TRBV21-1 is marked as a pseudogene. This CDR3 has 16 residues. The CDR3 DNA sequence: TGTGCCAGCAGCAAACAAGGGACGGAAAGGTCCTACGAGCAGTACTTC. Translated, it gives CASSKQGTERSYEQYF.

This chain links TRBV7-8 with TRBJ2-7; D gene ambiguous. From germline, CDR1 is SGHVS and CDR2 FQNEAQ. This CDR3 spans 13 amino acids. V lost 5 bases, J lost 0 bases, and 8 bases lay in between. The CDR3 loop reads CASSPQVSYEQYF. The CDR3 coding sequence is TGTGCCAGCAGCCCCCAAGTCTCCTACGAGCAGTACTTC.

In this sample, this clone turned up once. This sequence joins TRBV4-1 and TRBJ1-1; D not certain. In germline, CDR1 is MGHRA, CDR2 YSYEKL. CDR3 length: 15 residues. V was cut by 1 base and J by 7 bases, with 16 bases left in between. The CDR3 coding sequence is TGCGCCAGCAGCCAAGGTCACCCGGGGTTGGGTGAAGCTTTCTTT. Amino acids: CASSQGHPGLGEAFF.

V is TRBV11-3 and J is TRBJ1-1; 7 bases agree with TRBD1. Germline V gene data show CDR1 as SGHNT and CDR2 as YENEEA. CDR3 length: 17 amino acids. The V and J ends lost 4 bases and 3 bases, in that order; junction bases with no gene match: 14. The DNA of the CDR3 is TGTGCCAGCAGCTGGGGGCAGACAGGGAACCGTGACACTGAAGCTTTCTTT. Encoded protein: CASSWGQTGNRDTEAFF.

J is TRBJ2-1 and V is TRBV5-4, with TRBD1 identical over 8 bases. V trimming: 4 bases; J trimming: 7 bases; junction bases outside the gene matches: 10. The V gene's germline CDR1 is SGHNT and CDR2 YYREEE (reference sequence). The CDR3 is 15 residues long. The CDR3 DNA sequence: TGTGCCAGCAGCACGGACAGGGACAGGTTGAATGAGCAGTTCTTC. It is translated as CASSTDRDRLNEQFF.

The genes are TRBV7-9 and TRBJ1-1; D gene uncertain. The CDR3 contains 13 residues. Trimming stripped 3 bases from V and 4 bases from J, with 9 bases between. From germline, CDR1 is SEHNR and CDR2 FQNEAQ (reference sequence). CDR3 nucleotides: TGTGCCAGCAGCTTTTTGTCGGGCACTGAAGCTTTCTTT. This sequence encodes CASSFLSGTEAFF.

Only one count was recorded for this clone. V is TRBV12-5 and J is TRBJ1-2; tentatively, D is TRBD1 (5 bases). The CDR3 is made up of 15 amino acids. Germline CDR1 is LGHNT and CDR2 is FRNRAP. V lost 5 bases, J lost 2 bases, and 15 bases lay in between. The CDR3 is CASGPDDRPNYGYTF. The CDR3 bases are TGTGCTAGTGGTCCCGATGACAGACCCAACTATGGCTACACCTTC.

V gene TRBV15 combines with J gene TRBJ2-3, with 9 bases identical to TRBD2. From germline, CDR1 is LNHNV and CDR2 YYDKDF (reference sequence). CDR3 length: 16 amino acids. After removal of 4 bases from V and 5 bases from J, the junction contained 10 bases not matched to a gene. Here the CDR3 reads CATSIWASGKGDTQYF. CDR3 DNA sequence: TGTGCCACCAGCATCTGGGCTAGCGGGAAGGGAGATACGCAGTATTTT.